This T cell receptor beta chain appears in the sequencing data of a study of lymphopenia after photon versus proton radiotherapy. Assay: immunoSEQ multiplex PCR; the TCRdb copy retains only in-frame clones and omits some. The sample lists approximately 62,000 clones; approximately 84% were seen once. Study results and caveats: After lymphocyte nadir, photon-treated repertoires showed oligoclonal expansion, especially CD8+ Temra. Survival link was tested only in deceased patients; proton benefit remains a possibility. Under photons, naive T cells and diversity fell while effector/memory populations rose. Larger post-nadir TCR diversity loss correlated inversely with survival in deceased patients.

Comment on this clone: Its antigen remains unidentified.

The sequence came from a man in his sixties with pancreatic cancer. This specimen was peripheral blood, taken from a patient treated with proton-based radiotherapy.

CDR3 sequence reads: CASIGRDLSSYEQYF. In DNA form, the CDR3 reads TGTGCCAGCATCGGACGGGACTTAAGCTCCTACGAGCAGTACTTC. The chain links TRBV6-6 to TRBJ2-7; possibly TRBD2 for D (6 bases). V was clipped by 7 bases and J by 0 bases, with 16 bases between them. This CDR3 comprises 15 residues. CDR1 MNHNY and CDR2 SVGAGI come from the germline V gene (reference sequence).